The 14 T cell receptor beta chains below all came from one sample that was sequenced in a study of PD-1 blockade in classical Hodgkin lymphoma. TCRdb keeps only in-frame clones here, not all; method: immunoSEQ multiplex PCR. The sample shows about 3,200 clones, 70% to 80% of them seen only once. As to time point: newly diagnosed, previously untreated cHL patient sample. The CD8+ T cells came from thawed PBMCs through magnetic negative selection. Sequenced material: CD8+ T cells from blood. The source is a human donor with classical Hodgkin lymphoma.

The chain is built from TRBV11-3 and TRBJ1-3, with D hard to call. V was trimmed by 4 bases and J by 0 bases, leaving 13 bases between them. From germline, CDR1 is SGHNT and CDR2 YENEEA. The CDR3 is 16 amino acids. This CDR3 is CASSSNKEFSGNTIYF. DNA of the CDR3: TGTGCCAGCAGCTCCAACAAAGAGTTCTCTGGAAACACCATATATTTT.

The gene calls are TRBV7-9 and TRBJ2-1; 12 nucleotides agree with TRBD2. The ends lost 5 bases at V and 4 bases at J; junction bases unmatched: 9. Germline V lookup: CDR1 SEHNR, CDR2 FQNEAQ (reference sequence). The CDR3 is 17 amino acids. CDR3 nucleotides: TGTGCCAGCAGCGACTCACTAGCGGGAGGCCTTTACAATGAGCAGTTCTTC. Protein: CASSDSLAGGLYNEQFF. Full variable domain (outside the CDR3, taken from reference TRBV7-9 and TRBJ2-1): DTGVSQNPRHKITKRGQNVTFRCDPISEHNRLYWYRQTLGQGPEFLTYFQNEAQLEKSRLLSDRFSAERPKGSFSTLEIQRTEQGDSAMYLCASSDSLAGGLYNEQFFGPGTRLTVL.

The J gene is TRBJ2-5, the V gene TRBV5-4; TRBD2 matches 9 bases. This CDR3 has 16 residues. With 0 bases clipped from V and 4 bases from J, the junction kept 7 bases outside the gene matches. Per germline, CDR1 SGHNT and CDR2 YYREEE (reference sequence). Written as DNA, the CDR3 is TGTGCCAGCAGCTTGGTTTTAGCGGGAGTTGCAGAGACCCAGTACTTC. Its translation is CASSLVLAGVAETQYF.

This clone turned up a few times. The chain combines TRBV29-1 with TRBJ2-1, with TRBD2 matching over 11 bases. V shed 3 bases and J 6 bases; nucleotides not matched to a gene: 10. CDR1 is SQVTM, CDR2 ANQGSEA, per germline. The CDR3 sequence is 16 residues long. Here the CDR3 reads CSVEVAGGPVGNEQFF. The DNA for the CDR3 is TGCAGCGTTGAGGTAGCGGGAGGGCCGGTTGGCAATGAGCAGTTCTTC.

The chain employs TRBV5-6 and TRBJ1-2; 7 nucleotides agree with TRBD1. J was trimmed by 8 bases and V by 5 bases; bases with no gene match: 6. CDR1 is SGHDT and CDR2 is YYEEEE in the germline V gene. CDR3 length: 12 amino acids. The CDR3 loop is CASRSQGYGYTF. CDR3 in DNA: TGTGCCAGCAGATCACAGGGGTACGGCTACACCTTC.

The chain carries TRBV4-3 and TRBJ2-1; D is undetermined. Germline V gene data show CDR1 as LGHNA and CDR2 as YSLEER. CDR3 length: 17 amino acids. Trimming stripped 1 base from V and 0 bases from J, with 13 bases between. The CDR3 region is CASSQGRLTLSYNEQFF. The CDR3 region has the DNA TGCGCCAGCAGCCAAGGGAGACTGACCCTCTCCTACAATGAGCAGTTCTTC.

The chain uses TRBV28 and TRBJ2-7, with no clear D. V lost 2 bases and J 3 bases, leaving 5 bases between the germline ends. The CDR3 length is 12 residues. Germline CDR1 is MDHEN and CDR2 is SYDVKM. CDR3 protein: CASSLPNYEQYF. The CDR3 nucleotides are TGTGCCAGCAGTTTACCGAACTACGAGCAGTACTTC.

The chain recombines TRBV11-2 with TRBJ2-7, with 10 bases that match TRBD1. The CDR3 loop spans 16 amino acids. Trimming took 5 bases from V and 1 from J; bases not matched to a gene: 8. Germline CDR1 reads SGHAT; CDR2 reads FQNNGV. For the CDR3, the DNA is TGTGCCAGCAGCGGAGCCGGGACAGGGGAGTCCTACGAGCAGTACTTC. Translated: CASSGAGTGESYEQYF.

This clone was detected only once. J is TRBJ1-4 and V is TRBV10-3; 9 nucleotides align to TRBD1. The ends lost 3 bases at V and 7 bases at J; junction bases unmatched: 6. Germline CDR1 reads ENHRY; CDR2 reads SYGVKD. The CDR3 has 15 residues. CDR3 coding DNA: TGTGCCATCAGTGACACAGGGGGCGTCGGTGAAAAACTGTTTTTT. Translating it yields CAISDTGGVGEKLFF.

This chain uses TRBV7-3 with TRBJ2-1; D may match TRBD1 or TRBD2 (5 bases each). Germline-derived CDR1 and CDR2 are SGHTA and FQGTGA. The V and J ends lost 0 bases and 7 bases respectively, with 16 bases between them. The CDR3 spans 16 residues. The DNA for the CDR3 is TGTGCCAGCAGCTTAACGGGGCGGGCCCCCTGGAATGAGCAGTTCTTC. Translating it yields CASSLTGRAPWNEQFF.

This clone has just one count. This chain links TRBV15 with TRBJ1-2, with D possibly TRBD1 on 6 matching bases. The CDR3 sequence is 14 residues long. Germline loops: CDR1 LNHNV, CDR2 YYDKDF (reference sequence). V was shortened by 0 bases and J by 7 bases, with 12 bases between the two germline ends. This CDR3 is CATSRDRKGGGYTF. The DNA of the CDR3 is TGTGCCACCAGCAGAGATCGGAAAGGGGGTGGCTACACCTTC. Using reference TRBV15 and TRBJ1-2 for the parts outside the CDR3, the full variable domain is DAMVIQNPRYQVTQFGKPVTLSCSQTLNHNVMYWYQQKSSQAPKLLFHYYDKDFNNEADTPDNFQSRRPNTSFCFLDIRSPGLGDTAMYLCATSRDRKGGGYTFGSGTRLTVV.

The chain links TRBV5-1 to TRBJ2-7; no clear D. Germline V gene data show CDR1 as SGHRS and CDR2 as YFSETQ. The CDR3 is 15 amino acids. The V and J ends lost 1 base and 1 base respectively, with 12 bases between them. CDR3 protein: CASSLSAVGSYEQYF. As DNA, the CDR3 is TGCGCCAGCAGCTTGTCCGCCGTGGGGTCCTACGAGCAGTACTTC. The whole variable domain, remainder taken from reference TRBV5-1 and TRBJ2-7, is KAGVTQTPRYLIKTRGQQVTLSCSPISGHRSVSWYQQTPGQGLQFLFEYFSETQRNKGNFPGRFSGRQFSNSRSEMNVSTLELGDSALYLCASSLSAVGSYEQYFGPGTRLTVT.

The CDR3 is CASRDRDSMNTEAFF. As DNA, the CDR3 is TGTGCCAGTAGGGACCGGGACAGCATGAACACTGAAGCTTTCTTT. The V call is TRBV19, the J call TRBJ1-1; 7 bases agree with TRBD1. V dropped 6 bases and J dropped 0; count of bases not matched to a gene: 7. The CDR3 is 15 amino acids. Germline CDR1 LNHDA, CDR2 SQIVND (reference sequence).

This clone was observed a few times. This sequence joins TRBV7-9 and TRBJ1-4; maybe TRBD1 (5 bases). V gave up 2 bases and J gave up 8 bases, with 18 bases separating them. The CDR3 has 16 residues. CDR1 is SEHNR and CDR2 is FQNEAQ in the germline V gene (reference sequence). In nucleotides, the CDR3 is TGTGCCAGCAGCTTATCCGGGGGTGGGGATCACGAAAAACTGTTTTTT. It encodes CASSLSGGGDHEKLFF.